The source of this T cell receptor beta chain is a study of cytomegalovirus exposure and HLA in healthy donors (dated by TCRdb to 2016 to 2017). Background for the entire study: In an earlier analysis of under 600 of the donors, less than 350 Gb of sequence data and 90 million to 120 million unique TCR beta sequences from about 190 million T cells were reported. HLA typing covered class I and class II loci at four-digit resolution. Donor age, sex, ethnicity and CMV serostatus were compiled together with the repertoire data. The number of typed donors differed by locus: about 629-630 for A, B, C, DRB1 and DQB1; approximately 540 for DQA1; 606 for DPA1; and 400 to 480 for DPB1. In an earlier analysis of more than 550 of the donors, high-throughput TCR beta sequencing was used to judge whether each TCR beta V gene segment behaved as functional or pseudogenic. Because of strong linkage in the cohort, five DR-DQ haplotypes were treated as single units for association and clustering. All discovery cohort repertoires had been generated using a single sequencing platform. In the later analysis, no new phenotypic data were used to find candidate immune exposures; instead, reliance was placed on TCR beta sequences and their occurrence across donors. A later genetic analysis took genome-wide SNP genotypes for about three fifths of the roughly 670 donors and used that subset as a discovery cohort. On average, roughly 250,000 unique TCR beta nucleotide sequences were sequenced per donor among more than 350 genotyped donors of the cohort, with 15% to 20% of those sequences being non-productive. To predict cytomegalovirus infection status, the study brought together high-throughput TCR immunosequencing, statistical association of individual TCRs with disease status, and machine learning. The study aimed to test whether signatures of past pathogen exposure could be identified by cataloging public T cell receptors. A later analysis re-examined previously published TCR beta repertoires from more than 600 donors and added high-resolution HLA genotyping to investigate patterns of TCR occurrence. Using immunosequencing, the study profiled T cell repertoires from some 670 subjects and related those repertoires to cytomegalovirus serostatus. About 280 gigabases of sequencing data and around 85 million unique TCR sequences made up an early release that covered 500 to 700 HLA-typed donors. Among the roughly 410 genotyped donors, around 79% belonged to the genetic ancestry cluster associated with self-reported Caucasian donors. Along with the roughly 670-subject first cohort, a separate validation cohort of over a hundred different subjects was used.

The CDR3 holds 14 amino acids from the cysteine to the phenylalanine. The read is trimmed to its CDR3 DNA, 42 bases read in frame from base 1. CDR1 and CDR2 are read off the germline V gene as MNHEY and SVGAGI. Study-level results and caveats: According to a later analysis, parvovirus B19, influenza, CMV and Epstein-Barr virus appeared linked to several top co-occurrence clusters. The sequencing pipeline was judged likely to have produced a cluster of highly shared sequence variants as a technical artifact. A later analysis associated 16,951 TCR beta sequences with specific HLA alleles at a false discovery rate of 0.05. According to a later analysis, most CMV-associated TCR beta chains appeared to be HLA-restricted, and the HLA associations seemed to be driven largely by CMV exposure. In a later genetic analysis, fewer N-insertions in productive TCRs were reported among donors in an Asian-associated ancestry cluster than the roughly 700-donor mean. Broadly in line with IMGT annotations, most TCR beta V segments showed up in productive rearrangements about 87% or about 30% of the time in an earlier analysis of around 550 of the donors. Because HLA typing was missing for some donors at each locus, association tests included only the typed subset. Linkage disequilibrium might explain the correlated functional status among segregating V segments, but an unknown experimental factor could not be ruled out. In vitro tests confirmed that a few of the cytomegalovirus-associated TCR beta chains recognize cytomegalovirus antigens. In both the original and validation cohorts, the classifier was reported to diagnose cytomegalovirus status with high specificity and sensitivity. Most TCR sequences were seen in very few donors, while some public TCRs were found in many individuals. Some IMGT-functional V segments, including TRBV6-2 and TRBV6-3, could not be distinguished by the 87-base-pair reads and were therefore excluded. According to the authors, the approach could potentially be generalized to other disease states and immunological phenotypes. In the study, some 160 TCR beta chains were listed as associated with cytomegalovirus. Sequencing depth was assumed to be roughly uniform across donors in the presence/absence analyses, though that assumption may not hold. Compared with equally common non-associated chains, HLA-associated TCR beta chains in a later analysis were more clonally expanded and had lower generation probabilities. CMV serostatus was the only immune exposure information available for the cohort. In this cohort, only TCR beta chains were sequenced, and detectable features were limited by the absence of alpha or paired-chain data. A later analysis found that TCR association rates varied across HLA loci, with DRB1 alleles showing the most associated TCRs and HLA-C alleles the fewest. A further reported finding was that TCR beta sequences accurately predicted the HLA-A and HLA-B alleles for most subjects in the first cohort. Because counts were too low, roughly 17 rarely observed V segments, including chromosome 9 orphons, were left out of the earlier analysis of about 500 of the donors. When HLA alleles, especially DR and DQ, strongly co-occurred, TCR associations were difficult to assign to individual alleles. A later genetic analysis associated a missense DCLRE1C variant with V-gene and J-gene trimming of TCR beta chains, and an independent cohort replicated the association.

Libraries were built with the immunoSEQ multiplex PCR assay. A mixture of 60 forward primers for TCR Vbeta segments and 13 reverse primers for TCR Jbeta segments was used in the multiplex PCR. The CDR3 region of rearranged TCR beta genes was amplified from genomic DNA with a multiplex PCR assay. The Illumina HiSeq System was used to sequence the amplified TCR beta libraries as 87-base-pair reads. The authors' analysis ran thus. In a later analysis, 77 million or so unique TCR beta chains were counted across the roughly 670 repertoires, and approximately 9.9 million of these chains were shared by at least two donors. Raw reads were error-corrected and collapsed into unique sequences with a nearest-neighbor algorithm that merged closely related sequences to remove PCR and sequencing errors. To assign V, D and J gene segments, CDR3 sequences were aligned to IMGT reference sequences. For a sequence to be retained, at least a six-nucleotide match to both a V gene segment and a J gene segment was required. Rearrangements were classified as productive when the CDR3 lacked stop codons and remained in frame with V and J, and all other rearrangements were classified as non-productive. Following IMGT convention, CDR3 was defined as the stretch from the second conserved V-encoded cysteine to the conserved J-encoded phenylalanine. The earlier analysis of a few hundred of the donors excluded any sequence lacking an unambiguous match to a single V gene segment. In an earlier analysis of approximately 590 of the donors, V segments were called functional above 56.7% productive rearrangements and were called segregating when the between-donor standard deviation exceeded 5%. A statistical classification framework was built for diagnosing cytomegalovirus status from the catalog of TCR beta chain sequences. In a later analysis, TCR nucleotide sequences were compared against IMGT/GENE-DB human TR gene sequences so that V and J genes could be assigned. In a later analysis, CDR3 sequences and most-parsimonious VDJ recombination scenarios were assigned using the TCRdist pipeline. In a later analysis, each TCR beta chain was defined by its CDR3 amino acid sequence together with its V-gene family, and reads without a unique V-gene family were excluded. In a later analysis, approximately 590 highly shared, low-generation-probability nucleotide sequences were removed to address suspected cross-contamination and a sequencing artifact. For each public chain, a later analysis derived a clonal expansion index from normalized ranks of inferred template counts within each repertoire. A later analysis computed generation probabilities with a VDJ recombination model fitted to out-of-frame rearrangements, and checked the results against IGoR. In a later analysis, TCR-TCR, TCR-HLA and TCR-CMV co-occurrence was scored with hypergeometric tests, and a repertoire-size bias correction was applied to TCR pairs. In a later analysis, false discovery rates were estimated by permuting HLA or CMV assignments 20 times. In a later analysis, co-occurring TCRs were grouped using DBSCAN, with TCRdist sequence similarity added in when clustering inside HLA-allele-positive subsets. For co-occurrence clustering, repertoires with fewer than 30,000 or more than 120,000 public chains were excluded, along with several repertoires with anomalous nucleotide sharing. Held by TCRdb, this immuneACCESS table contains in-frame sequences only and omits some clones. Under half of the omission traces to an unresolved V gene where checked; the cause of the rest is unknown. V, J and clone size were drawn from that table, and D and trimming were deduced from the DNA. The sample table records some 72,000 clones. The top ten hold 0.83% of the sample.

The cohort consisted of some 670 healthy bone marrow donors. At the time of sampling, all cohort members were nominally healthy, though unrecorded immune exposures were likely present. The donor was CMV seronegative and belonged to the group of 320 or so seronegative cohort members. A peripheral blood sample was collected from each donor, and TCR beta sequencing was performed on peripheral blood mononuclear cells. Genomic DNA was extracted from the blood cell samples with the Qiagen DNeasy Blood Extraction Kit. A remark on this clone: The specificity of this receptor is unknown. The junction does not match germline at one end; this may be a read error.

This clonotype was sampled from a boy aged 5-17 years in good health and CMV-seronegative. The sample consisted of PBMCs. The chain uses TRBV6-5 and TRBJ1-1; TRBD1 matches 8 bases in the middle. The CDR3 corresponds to CASNTGGANTEDFF. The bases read TGTGCCAGCAACACAGGGGGGGCGAACACTGAAGATTTCTTT.